These T cell receptor beta chains were read from a single sample in a study of cytomegalovirus exposure and HLA in healthy donors. The method was immunoSEQ multiplex PCR; TCRdb's version includes in-frame clones alone and lacks a portion of them. The sample yields about 360,000 clones, roughly 85% seen once. The sequenced sample was PBMCs. Source of these receptors: a woman aged 18 to 35 in good health and CMV-seronegative. Both conserved end residues are part of each CDR3. The order of the fields is CDR3 length, V gene, CDR3 protein.

15	TRBV4-1	CASSQEIDYSYEQYF
20	TRBV4-1	CASSPLDSGLARYYHYEQYF
15	TRBV19	CASSPSGGIGSPLHF
15	TRBV25-1	CASSPRTVTTYEQYF
18	TRBV7-6	CASSLALRGGVGQETQYF
13	TRBV9	CASSAPGGHEQYF
12	TRBV11-2	CASSLGAYEQYF
13	TRBV11-2	CASSLQGGQPQHF
12	TRBV2	CASSGTRTLQIF
13	TRBV18	CASSPTGAYEQYF
16	TRBV4-1	CASSQVLAASYNEQFF
14	TRBV28	CASSTSGGYYEQYF
14	TRBV9	CASSVATGPYEQYF
14	TRBV19	CASSIDGYNQPQHF
14	TRBV19	CASSVPNSFYEQYF
16	TRBV7-9	CASSPRAGLAVSGGYF
14	TRBV28	CASSSRRGQETQYF
15	TRBV27	CASRQQGFGPYEQYF
13	TRBV6-4	CASSDSWPGELFF
17	TRBV9	CASSVDGRLAITDTQYF
15	TRBV9	CASSVGPGVTGEQYF
16	TRBV5-5	CASSLGSSGHSYEQYF
14	TRBV5-1	CASSLSPENYGYTF
14	TRBV6-4	CASSDMQGNDGYTF
14	TRBV29-1	CSVVTGTSGNTIYF
14	TRBV7-9	CASSRATGDYGYTF
14	TRBV19	CASRDTGGGTEAFF
14	TRBV2	CASRSIQGGYGYTF
16	TRBV18	CASSRPAGLVSGEQYF
13	TRBV7-2	CASSLGRSYGYTF
14	TRBV30	CAWRGVAGADEQYF
17	TRBV19	CASSIRRATSSGNTIYF
15	TRBV27	CASSLGGGARREQYF